This record covers a single TCR beta chain. Its antigen is undetermined. TCRdb keeps only in-frame clones here, not all; method: immunoSEQ multiplex PCR. The table includes around 2.5 million clones, 80% to 95% detected once. This CDR3 has 15 residues. Trimming took off 0 bases at V and 0 bases at J, with 10 bases between the two ends. The germline gives CDR1 GTSNPN, CDR2 SVGIG (reference sequence). This sample stems from a study of shared clonotypes between healthy human individuals. Study overall: The donors, two women and three men, were aged 18 to 49. Whole-study results and caveats: Among donors, clonotype sharing was expected to be affected by sequencing depth. Only blood samples were collected, and tissue repertoires likely differ. A limitation of the genetic and exposure-history diversity represented arose from few donors.

Sequences were obtained from naive CD4+ T cells from PBMCs. Subset specified: CD45RA+ positively selected. The sequence derives from a man younger than 30 in good health. Some clones in this sample may be carry-over from other donors' samples. The chain carries TRBV30 and TRBJ2-3; D unclear. The CDR3 DNA reads as TGTGCCTGGAGTGTAACCCCATCTAGCACAGATACGCAGTATTTT. Translated, it gives CAWSVTPSSTDTQYF.